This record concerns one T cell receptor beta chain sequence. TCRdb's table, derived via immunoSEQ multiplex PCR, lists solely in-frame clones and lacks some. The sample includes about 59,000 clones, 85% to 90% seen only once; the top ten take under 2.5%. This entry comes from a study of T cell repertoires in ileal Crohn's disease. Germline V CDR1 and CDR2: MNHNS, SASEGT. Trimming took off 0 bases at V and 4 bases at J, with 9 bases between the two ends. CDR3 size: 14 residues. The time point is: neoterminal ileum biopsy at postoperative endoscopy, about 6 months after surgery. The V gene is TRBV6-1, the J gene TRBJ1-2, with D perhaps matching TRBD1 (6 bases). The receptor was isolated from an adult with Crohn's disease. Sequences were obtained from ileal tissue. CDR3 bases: TGTGCCAGCAGTGAAGCGACAGGCCCCTATGGCTACACCTTC. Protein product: CASSEATGPYGYTF.